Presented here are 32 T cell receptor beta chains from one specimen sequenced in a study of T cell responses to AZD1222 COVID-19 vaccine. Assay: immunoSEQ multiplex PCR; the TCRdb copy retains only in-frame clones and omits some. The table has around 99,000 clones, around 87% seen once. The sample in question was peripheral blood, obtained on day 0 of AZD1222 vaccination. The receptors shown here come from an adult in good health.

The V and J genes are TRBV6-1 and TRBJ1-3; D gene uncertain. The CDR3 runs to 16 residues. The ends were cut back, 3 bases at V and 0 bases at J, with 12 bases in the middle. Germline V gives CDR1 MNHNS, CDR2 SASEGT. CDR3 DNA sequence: TGTGCCAGCAGTGACTACGGACTGAGCTCTGGAAACACCATATATTTT. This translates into CASSDYGLSSGNTIYF.

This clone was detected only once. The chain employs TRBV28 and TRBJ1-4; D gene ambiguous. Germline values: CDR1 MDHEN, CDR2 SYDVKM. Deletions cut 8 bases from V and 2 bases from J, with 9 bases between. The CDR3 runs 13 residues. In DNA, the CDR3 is TGTGCCAGCGGACCACAGACTAATGAAAAACTGTTTTTT. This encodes CASGPQTNEKLFF.

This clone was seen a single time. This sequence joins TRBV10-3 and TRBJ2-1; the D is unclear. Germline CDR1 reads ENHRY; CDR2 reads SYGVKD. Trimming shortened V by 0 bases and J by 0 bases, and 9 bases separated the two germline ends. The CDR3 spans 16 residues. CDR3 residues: CAISESDASSYNEQFF. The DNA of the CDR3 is TGTGCCATCAGTGAGTCAGATGCTAGCTCCTACAATGAGCAGTTCTTC.

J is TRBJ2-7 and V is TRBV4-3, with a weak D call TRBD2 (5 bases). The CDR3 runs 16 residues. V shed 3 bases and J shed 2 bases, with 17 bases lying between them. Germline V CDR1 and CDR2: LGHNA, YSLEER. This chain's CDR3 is CASSQDLDGVTYEQYF. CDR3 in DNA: TGCGCCAGCAGCCAGGACTTGGACGGAGTAACCTACGAGCAGTACTTC.

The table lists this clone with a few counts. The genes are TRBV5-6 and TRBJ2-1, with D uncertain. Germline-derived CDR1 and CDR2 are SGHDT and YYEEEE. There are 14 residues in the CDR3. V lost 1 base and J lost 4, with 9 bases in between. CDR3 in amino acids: CASSLRSGYNEQFF. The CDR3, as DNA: TGTGCCAGCAGCTTGAGGTCAGGATACAATGAGCAGTTCTTC.

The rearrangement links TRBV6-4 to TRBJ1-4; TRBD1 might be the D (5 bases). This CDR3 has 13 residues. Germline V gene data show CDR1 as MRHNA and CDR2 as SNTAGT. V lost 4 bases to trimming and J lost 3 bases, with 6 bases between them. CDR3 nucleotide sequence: TGTGCCAGCAGTGCGGGGCCTAATGAAAAACTGTTTTTT. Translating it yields CASSAGPNEKLFF.

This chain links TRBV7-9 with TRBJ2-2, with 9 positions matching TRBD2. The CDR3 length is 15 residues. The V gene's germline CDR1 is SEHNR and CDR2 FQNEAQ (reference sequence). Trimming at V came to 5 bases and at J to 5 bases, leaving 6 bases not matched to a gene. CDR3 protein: CASSISGRRTGELFF. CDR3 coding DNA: TGTGCCAGCAGCATTAGCGGGAGACGGACCGGGGAGCTGTTTTTT.

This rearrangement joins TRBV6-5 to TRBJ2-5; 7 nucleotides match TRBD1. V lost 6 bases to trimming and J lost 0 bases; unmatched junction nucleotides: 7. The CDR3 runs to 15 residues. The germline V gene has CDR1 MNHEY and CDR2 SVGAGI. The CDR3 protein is CASRDRPDYQETQYF. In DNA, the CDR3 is TGTGCCAGCAGGGACAGGCCCGATTACCAAGAGACCCAGTACTTC.

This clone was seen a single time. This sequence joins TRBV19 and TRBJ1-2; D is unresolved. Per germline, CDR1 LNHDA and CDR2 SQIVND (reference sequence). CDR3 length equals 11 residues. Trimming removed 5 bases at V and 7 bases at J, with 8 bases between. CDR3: CASSFLRGYTF. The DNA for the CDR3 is TGTGCCAGTAGTTTTCTTCGTGGCTACACCTTC.

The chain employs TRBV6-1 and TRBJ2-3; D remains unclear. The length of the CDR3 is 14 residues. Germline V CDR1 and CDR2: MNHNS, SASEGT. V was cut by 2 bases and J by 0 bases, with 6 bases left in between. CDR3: CASSELASTDTQYF. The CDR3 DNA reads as TGTGCCAGCAGTGAATTGGCTAGCACAGATACGCAGTATTTT.

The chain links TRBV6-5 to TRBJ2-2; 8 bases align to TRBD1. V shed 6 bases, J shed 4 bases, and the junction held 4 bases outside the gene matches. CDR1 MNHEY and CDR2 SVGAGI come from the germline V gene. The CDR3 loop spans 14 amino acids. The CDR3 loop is CASRNTGGTGELFF. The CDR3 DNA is TGTGCCAGCAGAAATACAGGGGGCACCGGGGAGCTGTTTTTT.

Here the CDR3 DNA reads TGTGCAAGTCGCTTACGGGACAGTCCGTACTCCTACGAGCAGTACTTC. Its protein is CASRLRDSPYSYEQYF. This sequence joins TRBV12-2 and TRBJ2-7; the DNA was not used to check the table's D call, TRBD1. TRBV12-2 is labeled a pseudogene. This CDR3 comprises 16 residues.

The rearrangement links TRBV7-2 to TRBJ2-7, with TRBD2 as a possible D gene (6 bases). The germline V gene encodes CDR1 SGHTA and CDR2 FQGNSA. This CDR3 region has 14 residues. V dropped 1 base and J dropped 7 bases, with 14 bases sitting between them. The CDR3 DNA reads TGTGCCAGCAGCTTAGGCAGGGAGGTGGGGGAGCAGTACTTC. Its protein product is CASSLGREVGEQYF. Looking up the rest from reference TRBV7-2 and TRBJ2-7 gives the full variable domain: GAGVSQSPSNKVTEKGKDVELRCDPISGHTALYWYRQSLGQGLEFLIYFQGNSAPDKSGLPSDRFSAERTGGSVSTLTIQRTQQEDSAVYLCASSLGREVGEQYFGPGTRLTVT.

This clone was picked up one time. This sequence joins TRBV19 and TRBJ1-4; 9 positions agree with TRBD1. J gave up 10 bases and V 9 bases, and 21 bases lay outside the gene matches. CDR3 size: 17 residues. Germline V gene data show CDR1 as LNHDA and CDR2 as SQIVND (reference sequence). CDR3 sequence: CASSDPSTGGLYAKLFF. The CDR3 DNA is TGTGCCAGCAGCGACCCCTCGACAGGGGGACTGTATGCAAAACTGTTTTTT.

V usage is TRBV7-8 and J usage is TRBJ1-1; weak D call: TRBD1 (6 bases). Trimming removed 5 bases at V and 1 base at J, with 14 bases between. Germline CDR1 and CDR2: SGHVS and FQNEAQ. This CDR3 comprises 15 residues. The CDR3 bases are TGTGCCAGCAGCCAACTATGGACAGCGAACACTGAAGCTTTCTTT. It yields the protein CASSQLWTANTEAFF.

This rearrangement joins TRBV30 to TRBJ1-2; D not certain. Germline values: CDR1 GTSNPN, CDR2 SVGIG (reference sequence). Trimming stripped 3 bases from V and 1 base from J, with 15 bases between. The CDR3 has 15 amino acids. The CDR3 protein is CAWRKAGEGNYGYTF. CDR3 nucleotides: TGTGCCTGGAGGAAGGCAGGAGAGGGTAACTATGGCTACACCTTC.

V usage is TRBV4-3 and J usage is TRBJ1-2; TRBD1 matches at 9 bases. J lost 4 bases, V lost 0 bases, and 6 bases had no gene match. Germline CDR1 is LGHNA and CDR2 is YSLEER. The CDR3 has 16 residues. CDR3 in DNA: TGCGCCAGCAGCCAAGAACAGGGGGCGTCGATCTATGGCTACACCTTC. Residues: CASSQEQGASIYGYTF.

The CDR3 DNA sequence: TGCGCCAGCAAGAGGACTAGCGCCCCAGGGGAGACCCAGTACTTC. The encoded protein is CASKRTSAPGETQYF. The gene calls are TRBV10-2 and TRBJ2-5; 9 bases agree with TRBD2. The CDR3 runs 15 residues. The V gene end was trimmed by 7 bases and the J gene end by 5 bases; junction bases not matched to a gene: 11. The germline V gene has CDR1 WSHSY and CDR2 SAAADI.

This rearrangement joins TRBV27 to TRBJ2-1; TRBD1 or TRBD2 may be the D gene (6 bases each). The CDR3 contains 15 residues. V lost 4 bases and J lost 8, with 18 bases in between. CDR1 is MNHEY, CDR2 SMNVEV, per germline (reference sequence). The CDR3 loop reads CASSSSWSGGDEQFF. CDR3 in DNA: TGTGCCAGCAGTTCCTCGTGGTCCGGGGGCGATGAGCAGTTCTTC.

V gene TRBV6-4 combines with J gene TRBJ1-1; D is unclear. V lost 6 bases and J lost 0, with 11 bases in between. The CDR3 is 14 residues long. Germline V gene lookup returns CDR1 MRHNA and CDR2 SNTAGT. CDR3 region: CASSPGRLNTEAFF. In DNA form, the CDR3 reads TGTGCCAGCAGCCCCGGCCGACTGAACACTGAAGCTTTCTTT.

In DNA form, the CDR3 reads TGTGCCAGCAGTTCAGGCATGAACACTGAAGCTTTCTTT. As protein: CASSSGMNTEAFF. The chain links TRBV28 to TRBJ1-1; D is unclear. The CDR3 sequence is 13 residues long. Trimming took off 4 bases at V and 0 bases at J, with 6 bases between the two ends. Germline V gene data show CDR1 as MDHEN and CDR2 as SYDVKM.

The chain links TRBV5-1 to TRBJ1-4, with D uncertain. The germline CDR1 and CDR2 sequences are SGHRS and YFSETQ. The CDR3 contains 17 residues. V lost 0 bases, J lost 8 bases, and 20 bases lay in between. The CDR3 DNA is TGCGCCAGCAGCTTGGAAGCGACACCCGCACTAAGCGAAAAACTGTTTTTT. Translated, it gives CASSLEATPALSEKLFF.

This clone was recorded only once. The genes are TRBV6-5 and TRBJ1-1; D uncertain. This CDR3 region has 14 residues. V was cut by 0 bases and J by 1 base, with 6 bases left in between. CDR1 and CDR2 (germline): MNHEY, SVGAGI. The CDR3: CASSYSLANTEAFF. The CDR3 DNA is TGTGCCAGCAGTTACTCCCTTGCGAACACTGAAGCTTTCTTT.

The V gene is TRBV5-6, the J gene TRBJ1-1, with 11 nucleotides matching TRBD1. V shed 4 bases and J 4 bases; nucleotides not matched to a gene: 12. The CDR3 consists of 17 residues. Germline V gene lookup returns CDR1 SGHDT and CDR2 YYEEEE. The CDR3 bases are TGTGCCAGCAGCCCGGACAGGGGGCTGCCTTTAGGCACTGAAGCTTTCTTT. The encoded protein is CASSPDRGLPLGTEAFF.

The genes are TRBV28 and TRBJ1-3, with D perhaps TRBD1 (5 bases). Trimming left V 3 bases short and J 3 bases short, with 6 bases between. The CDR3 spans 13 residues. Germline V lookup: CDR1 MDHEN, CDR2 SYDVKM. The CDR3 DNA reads TGTGCCAGCAGTTTGGGGCGTGGAAACACCATATATTTT. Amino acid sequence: CASSLGRGNTIYF.

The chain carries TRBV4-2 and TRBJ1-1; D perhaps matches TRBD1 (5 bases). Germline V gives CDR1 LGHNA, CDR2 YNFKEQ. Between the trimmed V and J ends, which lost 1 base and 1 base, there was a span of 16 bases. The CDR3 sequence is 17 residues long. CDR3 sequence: CASSQGAAGTANTEAFF. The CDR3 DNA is TGTGCCAGCAGCCAAGGGGCGGCAGGGACGGCGAACACTGAAGCTTTCTTT.

The CDR3 nucleotides read TGTGCCAGCAGTTTCGGGACATCCTACGAGCAGTACTTC. It specifies CASSFGTSYEQYF. This rearrangement joins TRBV27 to TRBJ2-7; D is perhaps TRBD1 (6 bases). This CDR3 comprises 13 residues. Germline V gene lookup returns CDR1 MNHEY and CDR2 SMNVEV (reference sequence). Between the trimmed V and J ends, which lost 3 bases and 1 base, there was a span of 7 bases.

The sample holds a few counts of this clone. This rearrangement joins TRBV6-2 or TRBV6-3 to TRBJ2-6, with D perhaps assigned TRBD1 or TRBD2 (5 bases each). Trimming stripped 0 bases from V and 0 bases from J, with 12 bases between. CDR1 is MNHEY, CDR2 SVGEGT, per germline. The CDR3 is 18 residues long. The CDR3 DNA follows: TGTGCCAGCAGTTACTCGAAAAGGGGAGCCTCTGGGGCCAACGTCCTGACTTTC. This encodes CASSYSKRGASGANVLTF.

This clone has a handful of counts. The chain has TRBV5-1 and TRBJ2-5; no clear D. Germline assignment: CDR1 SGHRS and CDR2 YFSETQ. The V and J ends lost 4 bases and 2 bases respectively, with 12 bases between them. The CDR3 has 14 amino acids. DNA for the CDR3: TGCGCCAGCAGCGCTGGGCAGCAGCAAGAGACCCAGTACTTC. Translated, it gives CASSAGQQQETQYF.

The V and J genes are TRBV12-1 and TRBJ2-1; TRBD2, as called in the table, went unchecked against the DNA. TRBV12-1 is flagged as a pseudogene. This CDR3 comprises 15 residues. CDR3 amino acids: CASSPGGRKNNEQFF. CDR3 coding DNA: TGTGCCAGCAGCCCGGGGGGGCGCAAAAACAATGAGCAGTTCTTC.

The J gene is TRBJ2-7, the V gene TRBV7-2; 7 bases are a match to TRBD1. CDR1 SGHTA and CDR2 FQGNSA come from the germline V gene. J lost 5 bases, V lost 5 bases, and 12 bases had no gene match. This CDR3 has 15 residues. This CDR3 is CASSATTGSVNEQYF. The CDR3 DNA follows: TGTGCCAGCAGCGCCACGACAGGGTCCGTTAACGAGCAGTACTTC. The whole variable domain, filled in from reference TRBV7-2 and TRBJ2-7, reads GAGVSQSPSNKVTEKGKDVELRCDPISGHTALYWYRQSLGQGLEFLIYFQGNSAPDKSGLPSDRFSAERTGGSVSTLTIQRTQQEDSAVYLCASSATTGSVNEQYFGPGTRLTVT.

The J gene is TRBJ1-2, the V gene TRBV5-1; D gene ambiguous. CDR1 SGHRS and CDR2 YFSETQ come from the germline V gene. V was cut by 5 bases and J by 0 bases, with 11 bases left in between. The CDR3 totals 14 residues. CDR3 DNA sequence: TGCGCCAGCAGAATGGGCAGCTCTAACTATGGCTACACCTTC. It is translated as CASRMGSSNYGYTF. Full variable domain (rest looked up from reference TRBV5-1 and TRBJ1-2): KAGVTQTPRYLIKTRGQQVTLSCSPISGHRSVSWYQQTPGQGLQFLFEYFSETQRNKGNFPGRFSGRQFSNSRSEMNVSTLELGDSALYLCASRMGSSNYGYTFGSGTRLTVV.